These T cell receptor beta chains were read from a single sample in a study of T cell responses to AZD1222 COVID-19 vaccine. Profiling relied on immunoSEQ multiplex PCR, and the TCRdb table lists in-frame clones only, not all of them. Of about 64,000 clones in the sample, around 90% were seen once. This specimen was peripheral blood, taken 28 days after the second dose of the MenACWY control vaccine. The receptors derive from an adult who received the MenACWY meningococcal vaccine as a control. Each CDR3 is given with its conserved first and last residue. D genes are given only for firm matches. The size of a clone is reported for some rows only, either as once, few or many, or as a class for expanded clones.

size: .
V: TRBV29-1
J: TRBJ2-2
D: .
DNA: TGCAGCGTTGATGAACAGGGAGTCGGCGGGGAGCTGTTTTTT
CDR3: CSVDEQGVGGELFF

size: once
V: TRBV7-3
J: TRBJ2-2
D: .
DNA: TGTGCCAGCAGCTTAACCGCCAGCGGAGCCGGGGAGCTGTTTTTT
CDR3: CASSLTASGAGELFF

size: .
V: TRBV19
J: TRBJ1-2
D: TRBD1
DNA: TGTGCCAGTAGTCCGGGGACAGGGGCGACCTATGGCTACACCTTC
CDR3: CASSPGTGATYGYTF

size: .
V: TRBV2
J: TRBJ1-1
D: TRBD1
DNA: TGTGCCAGCAGTGGGAGGGGGCATGAGGCTGAAGCTTTCTTT
CDR3: CASSGRGHEAEAFF

size: .
V: TRBV27
J: TRBJ2-2
D: .
DNA: TGTGCCAGTAGGGGTCCCGGGGAGCTGTTTTTT
CDR3: CASRGPGELFF

size: .
V: TRBV3-1/TRBV3-2
J: TRBJ1-6
D: .
DNA: TGTGCCAGCAGCCAAGAGGGCCGGGGTTCACCCCTCCACTTT
CDR3: CASSQEGRGSPLHF

size: .
V: TRBV27
J: TRBJ2-3
D: .
DNA: TGTGCCAGCAGTTTAGTAGGGAGCACAGATACGCAGTATTTT
CDR3: CASSLVGSTDTQYF

size: few
V: TRBV5-1
J: TRBJ2-7
D: .
DNA: TGCGCCAGCAGCCCGGTTGTGGGCTCCGAGCAGTACTTC
CDR3: CASSPVVGSEQYF

size: .
V: TRBV2
J: TRBJ2-7
D: .
DNA: TGTGCCAGCAGTTTCCCCGCCGGACGCTACGAGCAGTACTTC
CDR3: CASSFPAGRYEQYF

size: .
V: TRBV7-9
J: TRBJ1-5
D: .
DNA: TGTGCCAGCAGCTTAGGTGACAGTCAGCCCCAGCATTTT
CDR3: CASSLGDSQPQHF

size: few
V: TRBV24-1
J: TRBJ1-5
D: .
DNA: TGTGCCACCAGTGCCCTTGAAAGGAAGATCAAACAGCCCCAGCATTTT
CDR3: CATSALERKIKQPQHF

size: .
V: TRBV2
J: TRBJ2-5
D: .
DNA: TGTGCCAGCACTAGAGAGGAGACCCAGTACTTC
CDR3: CASTREETQYF

size: .
V: TRBV7-9
J: TRBJ1-2
D: TRBD1
DNA: TGTGCCAGCAGCCCCTCAGGGGGCTATGGCTACACCTTC
CDR3: CASSPSGGYGYTF

size: .
V: TRBV6-4
J: TRBJ1-6
D: .
DNA: TGTGCCAGCAGTGTCGGCAGCAATTCACCCCTCCACTTT
CDR3: CASSVGSNSPLHF

size: .
V: TRBV30
J: TRBJ1-5
D: TRBD1
DNA: TGTGCCTGGAGTGTCGGGACAGGGGGGGAGCCCCAGCATTTT
CDR3: CAWSVGTGGEPQHF

size: .
V: TRBV5-4
J: TRBJ2-1
D: TRBD2
DNA: TGTGCCAGCAGTCGAGCGGGAGCTTACAATGAGCAGTTCTTC
CDR3: CASSRAGAYNEQFF

size: .
V: TRBV23-1
J: TRBJ1-2
D: .
DNA: TGCGCCAGCAGTCTGCATGGGGGACCTAACTATGGCTACACCTTC
CDR3: CASSLHGGPNYGYTF